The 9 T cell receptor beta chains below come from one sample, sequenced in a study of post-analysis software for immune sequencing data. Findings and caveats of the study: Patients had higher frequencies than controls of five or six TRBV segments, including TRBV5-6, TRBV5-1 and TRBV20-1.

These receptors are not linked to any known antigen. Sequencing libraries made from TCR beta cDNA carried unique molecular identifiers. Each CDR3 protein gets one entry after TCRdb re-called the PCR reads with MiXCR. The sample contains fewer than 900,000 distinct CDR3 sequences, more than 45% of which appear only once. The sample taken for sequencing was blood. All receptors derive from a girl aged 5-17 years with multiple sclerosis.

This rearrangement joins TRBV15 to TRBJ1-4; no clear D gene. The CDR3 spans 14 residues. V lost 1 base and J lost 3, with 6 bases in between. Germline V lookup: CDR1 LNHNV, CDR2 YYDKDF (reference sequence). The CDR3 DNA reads TGTGCCACCAGCAGAGGGACGGCTAATGAAAAACTGTTTTTT. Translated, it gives CATSRGTANEKLFF.

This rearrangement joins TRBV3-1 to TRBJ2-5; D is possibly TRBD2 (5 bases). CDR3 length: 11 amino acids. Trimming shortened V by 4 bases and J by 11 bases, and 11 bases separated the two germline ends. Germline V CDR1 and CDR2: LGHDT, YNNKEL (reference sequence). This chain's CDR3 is CASSRTREQYF. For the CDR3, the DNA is TGTGCCAGCAGCCGGACGAGGGAGCAGTACTTC.

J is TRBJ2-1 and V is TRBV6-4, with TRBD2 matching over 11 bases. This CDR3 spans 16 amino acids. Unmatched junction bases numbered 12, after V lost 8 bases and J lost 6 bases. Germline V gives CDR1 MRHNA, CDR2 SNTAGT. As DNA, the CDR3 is TGTGCCAGCGGCGGGACTAGCGGAGCACGGGGCAATGAGCAGTTCTTC. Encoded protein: CASGGTSGARGNEQFF.

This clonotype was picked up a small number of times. CDR3 amino acids: CASKKGVNEKLFF. The DNA of the CDR3 is TGTGCCAGCAAAAAAGGGGTTAATGAAAAACTGTTTTTT. The V and J genes are TRBV27 and TRBJ1-4; the D gene is possibly TRBD1 (5 bases). Germline V gives CDR1 MNHEY, CDR2 SMNVEV (reference sequence). V dropped 7 bases and J dropped 4 bases, with 10 bases sitting between them. This CDR3 comprises 13 residues.

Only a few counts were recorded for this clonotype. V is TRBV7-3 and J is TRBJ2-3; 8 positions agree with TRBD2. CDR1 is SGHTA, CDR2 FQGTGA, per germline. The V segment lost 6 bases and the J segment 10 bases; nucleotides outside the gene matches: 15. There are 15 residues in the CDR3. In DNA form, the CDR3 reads TGTGCCAGCAGTTCCTCGGGACTAGGAGCACGCGCGCAGTATTTT. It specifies CASSSSGLGARAQYF. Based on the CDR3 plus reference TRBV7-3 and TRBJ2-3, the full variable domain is GAGVSQTPSNKVTEKGKYVELRCDPISGHTALYWYRQSLGQGPEFLIYFQGTGAADDSGLPNDRFFAVRPEGSVSTLKIQRTERGDSAVYLCASSSSGLGARAQYFGPGTRLTVL.

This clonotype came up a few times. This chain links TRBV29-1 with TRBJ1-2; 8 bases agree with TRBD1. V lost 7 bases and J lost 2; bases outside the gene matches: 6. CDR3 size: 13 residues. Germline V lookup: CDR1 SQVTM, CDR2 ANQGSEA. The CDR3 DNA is TGCAGCGGGGGACAGGAAACAAACTATGGCTACACCTTC. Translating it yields CSGGQETNYGYTF.

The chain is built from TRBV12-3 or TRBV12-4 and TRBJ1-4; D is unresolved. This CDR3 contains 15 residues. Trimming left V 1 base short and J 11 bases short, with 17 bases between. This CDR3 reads CASSLVLLGKGKLFF. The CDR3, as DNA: TGTGCCAGCAGTTTAGTACTTCTGGGGAAAGGGAAACTGTTTTTT.

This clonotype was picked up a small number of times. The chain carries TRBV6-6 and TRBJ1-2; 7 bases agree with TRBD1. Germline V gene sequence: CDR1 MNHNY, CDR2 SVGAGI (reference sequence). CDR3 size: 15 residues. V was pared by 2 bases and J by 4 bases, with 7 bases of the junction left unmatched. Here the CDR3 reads CASSYPTGIGYGYTF. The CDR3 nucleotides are TGTGCCAGCAGTTACCCGACAGGGATCGGCTATGGCTACACCTTC.

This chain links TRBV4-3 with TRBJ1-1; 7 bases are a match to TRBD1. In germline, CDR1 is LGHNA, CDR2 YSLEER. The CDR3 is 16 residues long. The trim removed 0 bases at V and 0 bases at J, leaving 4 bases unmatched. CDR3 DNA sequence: TGCGCCAGCAGCCAAGATGGGCAGGGGGTGAACACTGAAGCTTTCTTT. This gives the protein CASSQDGQGVNTEAFF.